The rows below give T cell receptor beta chains drawn from one sample of a study of early T cells in non-severe SARS-CoV-2 infection. TCRdb re-called the 5' RACE reads with MiXCR, one entry per CDR3 protein. The sample has 79,000 or so distinct CDR3 sequences, 9.5% to 15% seen once. Source material: whole blood. These receptors came from an adult who was a healthcare worker with PCR-confirmed SARS-CoV-2 infection or an uninfected control (not recorded which). The conserved cysteine and the conserved F or W are not part of the CDR3 here. Fields, in order: J gene, V gene, CDR3 protein.

J: TRBJ2-7
V: TRBV29-1
CDR3: SVEFGDLPYEQY

J: TRBJ2-2
V: TRBV10-3
CDR3: AILTEITGELF

J: TRBJ1-3
V: TRBV6-2/TRBV6-3
CDR3: ASSVIGNTIY

J: TRBJ2-7
V: TRBV7-2
CDR3: ASSLSTGFYEQY

J: TRBJ1-6
V: TRBV10-3
CDR3: AISEPIRTGENSPLH

J: TRBJ1-3
V: TRBV13
CDR3: ASSVTGAGNTIY

J: TRBJ2-7
V: TRBV20-1
CDR3: SARDRERYDPYEQY

J: TRBJ1-6
V: TRBV9
CDR3: ASSTGNSPLH

J: TRBJ2-3
V: TRBV6-5
CDR3: ASSYDLTDTQY

J: TRBJ2-2
V: TRBV12-3/TRBV12-4
CDR3: ASSWTRNTGELF

J: TRBJ2-3
V: TRBV11-2
CDR3: ASSAGTGATDTQY

J: TRBJ2-7
V: TRBV6-5
CDR3: ASSYLRDLPRGKQY

J: TRBJ1-1
V: TRBV20-1
CDR3: SAQGGVGLTTEAF

J: TRBJ2-1
V: TRBV28
CDR3: ASSFLGGEQF

J: TRBJ1-1
V: TRBV5-1
CDR3: ASSLDGGARTEAF

J: TRBJ2-1
V: TRBV7-6
CDR3: ASSSGLGRSYNEQF

J: TRBJ2-3
V: TRBV20-1
CDR3: SARDPWQVDTQY

J: TRBJ1-3
V: TRBV7-2
CDR3: ASSDVSGNTIY

J: TRBJ2-7
V: TRBV7-2
CDR3: ASSLTSTSEYEQY

J: TRBJ1-1
V: TRBV5-1
CDR3: ASSRRRGNTEAF

J: TRBJ2-1
V: TRBV28
CDR3: ASTIGGLEVNEQF

J: TRBJ2-7
V: TRBV28
CDR3: ASILSGTPSYEQY

J: TRBJ2-3
V: TRBV29-1
CDR3: SVERLYTDTQY

J: TRBJ1-5
V: TRBV28
CDR3: ASAQQLGGNQPQH

J: TRBJ2-3
V: TRBV7-9
CDR3: ASNPSSTDTQY

J: TRBJ2-7
V: TRBV20-1
CDR3: SARGQGQAYEQY

J: TRBJ2-1
V: TRBV19
CDR3: ASSISGNSNNEQF

J: TRBJ2-3
V: TRBV20-1
CDR3: SAGLTRGTDTQY

J: TRBJ1-4
V: TRBV5-1
CDR3: ASSLSAVATNEKLF

J: TRBJ1-1
V: TRBV2
CDR3: ASSLWAGNTEAF

J: TRBJ1-6
V: TRBV28
CDR3: ASRYTLSPLH

J: TRBJ2-1
V: TRBV24-1
CDR3: ATSDSLRSSYNEQF

J: TRBJ2-4
V: TRBV7-2
CDR3: ASSTGASKNIQY